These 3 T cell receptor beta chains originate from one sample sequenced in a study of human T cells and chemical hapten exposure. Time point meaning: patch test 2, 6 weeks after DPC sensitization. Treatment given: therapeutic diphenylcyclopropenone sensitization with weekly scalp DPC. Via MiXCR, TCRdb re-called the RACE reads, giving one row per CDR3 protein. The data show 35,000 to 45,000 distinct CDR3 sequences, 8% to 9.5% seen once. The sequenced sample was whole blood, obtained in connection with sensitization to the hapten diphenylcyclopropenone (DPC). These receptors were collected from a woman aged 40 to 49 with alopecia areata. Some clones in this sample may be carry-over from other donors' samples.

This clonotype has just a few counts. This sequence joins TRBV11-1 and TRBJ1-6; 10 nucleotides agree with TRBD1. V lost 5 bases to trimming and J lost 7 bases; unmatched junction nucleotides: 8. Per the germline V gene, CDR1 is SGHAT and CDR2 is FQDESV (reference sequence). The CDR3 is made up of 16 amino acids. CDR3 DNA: TGTGCCAGCAGCCCCTGGGACAGGGGAGGAAATTCACCCCTCCACTTT. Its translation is CASSPWDRGGNSPLHF. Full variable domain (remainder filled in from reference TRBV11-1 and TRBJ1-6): EAEVAQSPRYKITEKSQAVAFWCDPISGHATLYWYRQILGQGPELLVQFQDESVVDDSQLPKDRFSAERLKGVDSTLKIQPAELGDSAMYLCASSPWDRGGNSPLHFGNGTRLTVT.

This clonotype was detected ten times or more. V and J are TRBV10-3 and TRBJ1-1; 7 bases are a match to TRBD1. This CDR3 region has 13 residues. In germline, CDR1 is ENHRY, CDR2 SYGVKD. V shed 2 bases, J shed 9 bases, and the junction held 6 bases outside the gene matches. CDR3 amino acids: CAISERTGLKAFF. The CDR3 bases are TGTGCCATCAGTGAGAGGACAGGTCTAAAAGCTTTCTTT.

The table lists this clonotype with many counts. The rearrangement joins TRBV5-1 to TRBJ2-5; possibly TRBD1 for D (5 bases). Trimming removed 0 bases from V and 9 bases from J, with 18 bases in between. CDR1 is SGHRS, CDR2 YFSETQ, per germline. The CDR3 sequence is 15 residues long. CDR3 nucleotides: TGCGCCAGCAGCTTGGCCGTGGCAGAGCAAGGGGCCCAGTACTTC. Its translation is CASSLAVAEQGAQYF.